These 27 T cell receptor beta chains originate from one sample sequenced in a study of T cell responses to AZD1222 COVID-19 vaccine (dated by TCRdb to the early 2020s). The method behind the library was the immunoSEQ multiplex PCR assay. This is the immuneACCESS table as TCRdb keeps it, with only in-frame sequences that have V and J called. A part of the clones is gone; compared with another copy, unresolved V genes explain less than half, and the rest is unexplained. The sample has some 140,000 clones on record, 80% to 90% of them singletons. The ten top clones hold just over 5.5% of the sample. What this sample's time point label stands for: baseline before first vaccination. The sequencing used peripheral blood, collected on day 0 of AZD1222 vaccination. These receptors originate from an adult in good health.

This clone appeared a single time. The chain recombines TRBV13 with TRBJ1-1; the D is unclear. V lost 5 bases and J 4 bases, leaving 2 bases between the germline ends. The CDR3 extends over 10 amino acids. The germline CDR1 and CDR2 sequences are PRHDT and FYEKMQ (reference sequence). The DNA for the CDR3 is TGTGCCAGCAGCCTCACTGAAGCTTTCTTT. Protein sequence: CASSLTEAFF.

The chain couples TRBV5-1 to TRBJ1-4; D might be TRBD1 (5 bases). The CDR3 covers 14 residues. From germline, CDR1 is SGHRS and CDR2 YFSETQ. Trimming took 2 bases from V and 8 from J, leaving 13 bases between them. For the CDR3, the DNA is TGCGCCAGCAGCTTTAGTACAAGGGACGAAAAACTGTTTTTT. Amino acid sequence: CASSFSTRDEKLFF.

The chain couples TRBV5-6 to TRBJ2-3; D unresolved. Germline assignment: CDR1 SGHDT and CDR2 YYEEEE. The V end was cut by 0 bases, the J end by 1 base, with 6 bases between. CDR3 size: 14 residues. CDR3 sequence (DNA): TGTGCCAGCAGCTTGGGGGGTCGCACAGATACGCAGTATTTT. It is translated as CASSLGGRTDTQYF.

The CDR3 region is CATMSGDMILHF. The CDR3 DNA sequence: TGTGCCACCATGTCCGGGGACATGATCCTCCACTTT. The chain combines TRBV19 with TRBJ1-6; possible D gene TRBD1, 6 bases. In germline, CDR1 is LNHDA, CDR2 SQIVND (reference sequence). CDR3 size: 12 residues. Trimming removed 10 bases at V and 15 bases at J, with 19 bases between.

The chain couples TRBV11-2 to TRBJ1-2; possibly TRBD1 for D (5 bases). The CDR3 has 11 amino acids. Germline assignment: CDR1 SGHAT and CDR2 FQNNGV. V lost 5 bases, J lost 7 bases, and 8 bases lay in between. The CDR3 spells CASSRGVGYTF. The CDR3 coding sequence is TGTGCCAGCAGCAGGGGCGTTGGCTACACCTTC. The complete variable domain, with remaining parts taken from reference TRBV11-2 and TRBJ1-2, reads EAGVAQSPRYKIIEKRQSVAFWCNPISGHATLYWYQQILGQGPKLLIQFQNNGVVDDSQLPKDRFSAERLKGVDSTLKIQPAKLEDSAVYLCASSRGVGYTFGSGTRLTVV.

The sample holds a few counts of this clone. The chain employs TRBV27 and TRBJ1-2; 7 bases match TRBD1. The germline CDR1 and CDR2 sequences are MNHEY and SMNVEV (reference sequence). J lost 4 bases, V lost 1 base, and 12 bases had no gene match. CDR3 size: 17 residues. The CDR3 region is CASSLWGQYGEGYGYTF. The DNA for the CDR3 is TGTGCCAGCAGTTTATGGGGACAGTATGGTGAGGGCTATGGCTACACCTTC.

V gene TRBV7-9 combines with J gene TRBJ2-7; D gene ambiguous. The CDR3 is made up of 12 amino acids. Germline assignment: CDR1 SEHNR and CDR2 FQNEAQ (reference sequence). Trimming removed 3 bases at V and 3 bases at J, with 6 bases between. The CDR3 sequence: CASSFALYEQYF. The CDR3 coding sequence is TGTGCCAGCAGCTTTGCCCTCTACGAGCAGTACTTC.

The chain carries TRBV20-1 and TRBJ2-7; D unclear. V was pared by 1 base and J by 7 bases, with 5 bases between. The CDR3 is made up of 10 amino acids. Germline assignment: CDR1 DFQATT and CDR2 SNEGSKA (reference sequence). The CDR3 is CSARAKEQYF. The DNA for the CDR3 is TGCAGTGCTAGAGCAAAAGAGCAGTACTTC.

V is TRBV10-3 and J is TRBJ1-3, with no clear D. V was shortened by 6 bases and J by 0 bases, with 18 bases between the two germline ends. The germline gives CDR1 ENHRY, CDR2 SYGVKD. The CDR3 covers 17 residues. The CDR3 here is CAIRGIGSGFSGNTIYF. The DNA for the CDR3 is TGTGCCATCAGGGGGATAGGCAGTGGGTTCTCTGGAAACACCATATATTTT.

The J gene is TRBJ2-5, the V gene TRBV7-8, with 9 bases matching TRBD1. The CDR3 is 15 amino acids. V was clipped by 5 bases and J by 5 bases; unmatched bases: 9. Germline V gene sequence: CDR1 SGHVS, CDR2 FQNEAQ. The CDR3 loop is CASSTGGQGRETQYF. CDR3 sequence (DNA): TGTGCCAGCAGCACAGGGGGACAGGGTCGGGAGACCCAGTACTTC.

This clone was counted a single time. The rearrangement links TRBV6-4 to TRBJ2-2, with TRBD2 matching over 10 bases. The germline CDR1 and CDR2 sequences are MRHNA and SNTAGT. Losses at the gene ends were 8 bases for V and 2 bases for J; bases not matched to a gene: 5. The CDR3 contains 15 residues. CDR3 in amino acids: CASGRLAGNTGELFF. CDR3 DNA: TGTGCCAGCGGACGACTAGCGGGCAACACCGGGGAGCTGTTTTTT.

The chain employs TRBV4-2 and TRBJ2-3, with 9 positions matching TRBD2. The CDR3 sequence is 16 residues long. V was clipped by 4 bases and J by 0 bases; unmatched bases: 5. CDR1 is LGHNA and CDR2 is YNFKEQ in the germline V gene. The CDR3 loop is CASSPKTSGSTDTQYF. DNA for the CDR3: TGTGCCAGCAGCCCAAAGACTAGCGGAAGCACAGATACGCAGTATTTT.

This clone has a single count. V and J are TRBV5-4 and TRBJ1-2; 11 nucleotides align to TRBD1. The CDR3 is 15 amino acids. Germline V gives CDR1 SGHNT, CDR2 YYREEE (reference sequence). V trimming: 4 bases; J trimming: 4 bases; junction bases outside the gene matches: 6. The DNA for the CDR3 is TGTGCCAGCAGCGCGCCGGGACAGGGGGTCTATGGCTACACCTTC. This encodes CASSAPGQGVYGYTF. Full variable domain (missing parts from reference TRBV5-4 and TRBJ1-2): ETGVTQSPTHLIKTRGQQVTLRCSSQSGHNTVSWYQQALGQGPQFIFQYYREEENGRGNFPPRFSGLQFPNYSSELNVNALELDDSALYLCASSAPGQGVYGYTFGSGTRLTVV.

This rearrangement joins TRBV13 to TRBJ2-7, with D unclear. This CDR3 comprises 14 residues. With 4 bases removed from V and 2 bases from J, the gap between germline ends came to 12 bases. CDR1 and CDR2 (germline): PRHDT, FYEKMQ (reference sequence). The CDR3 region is CASSSAGGTYEQYF. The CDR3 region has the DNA TGTGCCAGCAGCTCAGCTGGCGGAACCTACGAGCAGTACTTC.

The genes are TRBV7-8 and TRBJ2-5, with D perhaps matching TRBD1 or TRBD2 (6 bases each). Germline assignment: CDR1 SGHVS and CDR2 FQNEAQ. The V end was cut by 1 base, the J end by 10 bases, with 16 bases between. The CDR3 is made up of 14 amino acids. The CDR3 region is CASSLGGGPLDQYF. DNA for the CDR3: TGTGCCAGCAGCTTAGGAGGGGGGCCTTTGGACCAGTACTTC.

The CDR3 DNA follows: TGCGCCAGCAGCCAATCTGGACAGGCTACGTACGGTGGGGCCAACGTCCTGACTTTC. This codes for CASSQSGQATYGGANVLTF. V gene TRBV4-1 combines with J gene TRBJ2-6; 7 bases fit TRBD1. The CDR3 totals 19 residues. CDR1 MGHRA and CDR2 YSYEKL come from the germline V gene. The V gene end was trimmed by 2 bases and the J gene end by 3 bases; junction bases not matched to a gene: 13.

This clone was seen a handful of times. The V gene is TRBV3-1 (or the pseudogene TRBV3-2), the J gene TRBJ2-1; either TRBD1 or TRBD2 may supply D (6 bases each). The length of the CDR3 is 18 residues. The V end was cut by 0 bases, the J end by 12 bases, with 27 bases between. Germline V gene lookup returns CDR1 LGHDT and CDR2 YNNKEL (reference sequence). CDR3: CASSQDFFSGDSLMGQFF. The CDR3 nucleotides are TGTGCCAGCAGCCAAGATTTTTTCTCAGGGGACTCGCTGATGGGGCAGTTCTTC.

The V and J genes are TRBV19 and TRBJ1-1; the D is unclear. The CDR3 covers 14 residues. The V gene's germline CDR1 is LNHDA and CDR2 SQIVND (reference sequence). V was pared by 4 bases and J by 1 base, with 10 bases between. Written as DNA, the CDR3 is TGTGCCAGTAGTAGGGTCAGCCAGAACACTGAAGCTTTCTTT. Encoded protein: CASSRVSQNTEAFF.

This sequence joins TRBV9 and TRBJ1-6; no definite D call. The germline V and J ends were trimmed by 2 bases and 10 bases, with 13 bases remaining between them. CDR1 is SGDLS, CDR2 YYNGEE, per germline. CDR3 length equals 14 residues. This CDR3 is CASSVEQVGSPLHF. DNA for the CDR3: TGTGCCAGCAGCGTGGAGCAGGTCGGCTCACCCCTCCACTTT.

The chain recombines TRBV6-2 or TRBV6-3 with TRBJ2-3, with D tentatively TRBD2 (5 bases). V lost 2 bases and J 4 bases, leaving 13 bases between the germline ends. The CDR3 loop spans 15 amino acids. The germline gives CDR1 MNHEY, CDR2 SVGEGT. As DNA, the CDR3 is TGTGCCAGCAGTTACCGGCGGGTGGGAGCAGATACGCAGTATTTT. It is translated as CASSYRRVGADTQYF.

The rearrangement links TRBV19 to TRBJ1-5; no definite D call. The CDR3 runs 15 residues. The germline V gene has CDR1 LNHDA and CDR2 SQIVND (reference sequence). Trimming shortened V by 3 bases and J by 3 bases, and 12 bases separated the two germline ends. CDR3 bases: TGTGCCAGTAGTATCTCGGGAGGCCCCAATCAGCCCCAGCATTTT. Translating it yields CASSISGGPNQPQHF.

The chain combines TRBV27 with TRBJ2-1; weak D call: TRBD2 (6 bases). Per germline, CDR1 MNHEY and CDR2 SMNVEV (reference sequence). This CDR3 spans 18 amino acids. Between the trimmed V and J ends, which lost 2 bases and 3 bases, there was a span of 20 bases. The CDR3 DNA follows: TGTGCCAGCAGTTTAGGTCTAGCGATCCCCCGTAACTACAATGAGCAGTTCTTC. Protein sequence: CASSLGLAIPRNYNEQFF.

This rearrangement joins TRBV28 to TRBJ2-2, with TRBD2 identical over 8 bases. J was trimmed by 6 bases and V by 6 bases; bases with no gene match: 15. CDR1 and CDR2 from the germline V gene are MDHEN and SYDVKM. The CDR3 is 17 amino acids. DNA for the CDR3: TGTGCCAGCAGACATCGCGCCGGGACTAGGGACCCCGGGGAGCTGTTTTTT. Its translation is CASRHRAGTRDPGELFF.

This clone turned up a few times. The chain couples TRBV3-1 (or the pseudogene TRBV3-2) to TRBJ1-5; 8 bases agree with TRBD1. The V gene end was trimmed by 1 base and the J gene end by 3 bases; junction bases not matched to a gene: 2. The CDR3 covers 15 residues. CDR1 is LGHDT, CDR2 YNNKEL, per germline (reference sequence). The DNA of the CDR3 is TGTGCCAGCAGCCAAGCGGGACAGGACAATCAGCCCCAGCATTTT. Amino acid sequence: CASSQAGQDNQPQHF.

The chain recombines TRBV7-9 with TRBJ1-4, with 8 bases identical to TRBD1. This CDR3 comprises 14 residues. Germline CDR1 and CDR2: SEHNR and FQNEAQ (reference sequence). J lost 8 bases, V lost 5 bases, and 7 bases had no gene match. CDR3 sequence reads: CASSPGGPVEKLFF. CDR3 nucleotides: TGTGCCAGCAGCCCAGGGGGCCCCGTGGAAAAACTGTTTTTT.

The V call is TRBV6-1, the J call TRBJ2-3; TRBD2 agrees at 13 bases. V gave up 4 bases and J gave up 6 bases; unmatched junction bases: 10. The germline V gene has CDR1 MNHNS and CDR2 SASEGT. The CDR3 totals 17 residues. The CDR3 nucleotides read TGTGCCAGCAGTGTTTTTTCATGGACTAGCGGGAGTGATACGCAGTATTTT. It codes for CASSVFSWTSGSDTQYF.

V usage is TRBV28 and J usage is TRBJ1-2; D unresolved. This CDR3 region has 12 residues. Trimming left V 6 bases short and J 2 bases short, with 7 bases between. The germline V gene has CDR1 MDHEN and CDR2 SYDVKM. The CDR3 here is CASSGRNYGYTF. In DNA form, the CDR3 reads TGTGCCAGCAGCGGGCGAAACTATGGCTACACCTTC.